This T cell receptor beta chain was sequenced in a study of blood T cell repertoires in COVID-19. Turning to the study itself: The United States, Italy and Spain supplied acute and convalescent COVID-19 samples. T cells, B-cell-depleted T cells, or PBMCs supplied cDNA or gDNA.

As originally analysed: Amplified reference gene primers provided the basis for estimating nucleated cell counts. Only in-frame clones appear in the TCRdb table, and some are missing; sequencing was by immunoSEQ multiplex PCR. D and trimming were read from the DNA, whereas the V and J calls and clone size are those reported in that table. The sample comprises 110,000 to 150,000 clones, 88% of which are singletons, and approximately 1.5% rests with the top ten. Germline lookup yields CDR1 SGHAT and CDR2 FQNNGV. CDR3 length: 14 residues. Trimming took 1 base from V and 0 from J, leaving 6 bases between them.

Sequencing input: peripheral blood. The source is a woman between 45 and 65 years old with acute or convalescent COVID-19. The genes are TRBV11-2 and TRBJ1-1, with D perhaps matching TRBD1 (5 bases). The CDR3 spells CASSLVQVNTEAFF. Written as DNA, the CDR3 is TGTGCCAGCAGCTTAGTACAGGTGAACACTGAAGCTTTCTTT.